This entry concerns a single T cell receptor (beta chain). The antigen remains unidentified. The germline V and J ends were trimmed by 5 bases and 3 bases, with 15 bases remaining between them. Germline V gives CDR1 SGHNT, CDR2 YYREEE (reference sequence). This CDR3 spans 15 amino acids. This sample is part of a study of PD-1 blockade in classical Hodgkin lymphoma. Study at large: Patients were treated with nivolumab at 3 mg/kg, and this was given intravenously every 2 weeks. Findings of the study overall: Patients who began taking nivolumab under 1 year after ASCT were left out. By cycle point C4D1, TCR diversity had risen significantly in CD4+ cells (but not CD8+ cells). Reports indicated that newly diagnosed patients had lower baseline TCR diversity than healthy donors did.

Profiled with immunoSEQ multiplex PCR; TCRdb holds only in-frame clones, not every one. The sample holds around 31,000 clones; around 80% are singletons and the top ten take roughly 15%. The time point: cycle 4 day 1 (C4D1), after five to seven weeks of nivolumab. Autologous stem cell transplantation was followed by relapse in every patient, and brentuximab vedotin exposure varied. The chain recombines TRBV5-4 with TRBJ2-1; a possible D gene is TRBD1 (6 bases). The sample here was peripheral blood mononuclear cells (PBMCs), taken before the fourth cycle of nivolumab. The receptor was derived from a human donor with classical Hodgkin lymphoma. CDR3 sequence: CASSFAGASYNEQFF. The CDR3 DNA reads TGTGCCAGCAGTTTCGCAGGGGCCAGCTACAATGAGCAGTTCTTC. Together with reference TRBV5-4 and TRBJ2-1, the CDR3 gives the full variable domain: ETGVTQSPTHLIKTRGQQVTLRCSSQSGHNTVSWYQQALGQGPQFIFQYYREEENGRGNFPPRFSGLQFPNYSSELNVNALELDDSALYLCASSFAGASYNEQFFGPGTRLTVL.